The sequence of this T cell receptor beta chain was determined in a study of shared T cell receptors in the human thymus. The CDR3 has 13 amino acids. V shed 4 bases and J shed 2 bases, with 11 bases lying between them. CDR1 is GTSNPN, CDR2 SVGIG, per germline (reference sequence). Sequenced by immunoSEQ multiplex PCR; TCRdb stores in-frame clones only, minus some. The sample carries about 380,000 clones, approximately 95% recorded once. Sequenced sample: thymocytes. This TCR came from a human donor. The V call is TRBV30, the J call TRBJ2-5; D perhaps matches TRBD2 (5 bases). CDR3 residues: CAWMAGRQETQYF. CDR3 sequence (DNA): TGTGCCTGGATGGCGGGTCGTCAAGAGACCCAGTACTTC.